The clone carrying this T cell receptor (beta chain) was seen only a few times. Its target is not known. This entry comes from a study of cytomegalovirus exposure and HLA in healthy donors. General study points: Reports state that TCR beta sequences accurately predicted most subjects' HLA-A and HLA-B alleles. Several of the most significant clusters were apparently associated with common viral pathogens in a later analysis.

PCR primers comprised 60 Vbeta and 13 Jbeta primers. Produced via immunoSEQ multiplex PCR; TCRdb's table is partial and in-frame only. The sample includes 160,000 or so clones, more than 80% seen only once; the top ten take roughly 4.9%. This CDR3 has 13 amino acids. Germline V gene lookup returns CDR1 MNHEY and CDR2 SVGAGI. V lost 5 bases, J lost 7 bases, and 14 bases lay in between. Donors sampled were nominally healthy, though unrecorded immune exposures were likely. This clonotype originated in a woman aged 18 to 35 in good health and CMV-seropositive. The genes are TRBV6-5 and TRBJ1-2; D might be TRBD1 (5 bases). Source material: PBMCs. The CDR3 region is CASSRSGWPGYTF. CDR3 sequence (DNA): TGTGCCAGCAGTAGATCAGGGTGGCCTGGCTACACCTTC.